Reported below is one T cell receptor beta chain. Generated by immunoSEQ multiplex PCR, the TCRdb table keeps only in-frame clones and is missing some. The repertoire holds around 250,000 clones, with approximately 80% as singletons. V was shortened by 5 bases and J by 3 bases, with 8 bases between the two germline ends. The germline gives CDR1 MDHEN, CDR2 SYDVKM. This CDR3 has 12 amino acids. The sample originates from a study of control samples from healthy donors and cancer patients. The sequence derives from a woman in her sixties with lung cancer. This sequence joins TRBV28 and TRBJ2-7; unclear D gene. The sample taken for sequencing was PBMCs. The DNA of the CDR3 is TGTGCCAGCAGTCGGATGGGCTACGAGCAGTACTTC. Protein: CASSRMGYEQYF.